This TCR beta chain was found in a study of vaccination and CD4 T cells after COVID-19. The Oncomine TCR Beta short-read assay generated sequence data from the DNA of cultured CD4+ T cells. TCRdb fed the PCR reads into MiXCR, producing one record per CDR3 protein. Among about 5,600 distinct CDR3 sequences listed, roughly 44% were seen once. Regarding this clonotype: Antigen specificity is unknown.

The germline V and J ends were trimmed by 2 bases and 4 bases, with 12 bases remaining between them. CDR1 is MNHEY, CDR2 SVGAGI, per germline. This CDR3 comprises 15 residues. As to treatment: approximately nine-day PBMC culture with coronavirus spike peptide pools or control peptides (ViraFEST assay). Ahead of the COVID-19 pandemic (2011-2018), the CD4+ T cells of the unexposed donor were collected. The rearrangement uses TRBV6-5 and TRBJ2-1; D is possibly TRBD2 (5 bases). Sequencing was performed on CD4+ T cells from blood, cultured in vitro. This receptor was obtained from a human donor in good health. Here the CDR3 reads CASSYRDRTYNEQFF. In DNA, the CDR3 is TGTGCCAGCAGTTACAGGGATCGGACTTACAATGAGCAGTTCTTC.